Listed below are T cell receptor beta chains from one sample, sequenced in a study of control samples from healthy donors and cancer patients. TCRdb keeps only in-frame clones here, not all; method: immunoSEQ multiplex PCR. The sample records about 120,000 clones, 85% to 95% being singletons. Sequenced sample: PBMCs. These receptors all stem from a man older than 75 with head and neck cancer. CDR3s leave out the opening cysteine and the closing phenylalanine or tryptophan. Clone sizes are given selectively: once, few, many, or a class where the clone is expanded.

j_call clone_size v_call cdr3_aa
TRBJ1-4 . TRBV12-3/TRBV12-4 ASSLEFGKLF
TRBJ1-4 few TRBV12-3/TRBV12-4 ASSFSQQGKLF
TRBJ2-2 . TRBV14 ASSPPAGWSGELF
TRBJ2-5 . TRBV5-1 ASRRRGADETQY
TRBJ2-7 . TRBV9 ASSVAPHYEQY
TRBJ2-5 . TRBV5-6 ASSLRTSGGQETQY
TRBJ1-4 . TRBV7-9 ASSEDRDRGLKLF
TRBJ1-1 . TRBV6-5 ASGNGYSLNTEAF
TRBJ1-1 . TRBV6-5 ASSYQPGKTEAF
TRBJ1-1 . TRBV7-9 ASSLSGRNTEAF
TRBJ1-1 . TRBV7-8 ASSLNVQAVAF
TRBJ1-1 . TRBV10-3 AAQGTYTEAF
TRBJ2-2 . TRBV18 ASSPPSGSSGELF
TRBJ1-1 . TRBV30 AWSGQVGRKTEAF
TRBJ1-2 . TRBV5-4 ASSLGDPSMVGYT
TRBJ2-5 . TRBV4-3 ASSQDPPQQGRETQY
TRBJ2-7 . TRBV5-1 ASSLSPHVLEQY
TRBJ2-1 . TRBV7-6 ASSLGGGRAGEQF
TRBJ2-7 . TRBV5-4 ASSLERQPEGY
TRBJ2-7 . TRBV6-7 ASRVACLHPYEQY
TRBJ2-2 . TRBV19 ASRRNTGELF
TRBJ2-3 . TRBV5-5 ASSSLKGQGPLRQY
TRBJ1-6 . TRBV7-9 ASSTDRSSYNSPLH
TRBJ1-3 . TRBV6-1 ASRTGTTGNTIY
TRBJ1-5 . TRBV2 ASSVRLLNQPQH
TRBJ2-5 . TRBV5-8 ASSLLLGETQY
TRBJ2-5 few TRBV11-2 ASSLGNHETQY
TRBJ2-1 . TRBV5-4 ASSLGLGGVGTHEQF
TRBJ2-7 . TRBV27 ASSFKGHLYEQY
TRBJ2-5 . TRBV6-5 ASSPWEGTQY
TRBJ2-2 . TRBV6-6 ASSYTDRGFTGELF
TRBJ2-3 . TRBV5-1 ASSLYRTGSTDTQY
TRBJ1-1 . TRBV29-1 SEGDRGGVRNTEAF
TRBJ1-5 . TRBV6-5 ASRRQGKDQPQH
TRBJ1-2 . TRBV14 ASSPGQGNYGYT
TRBJ1-2 . TRBV7-5 ARSSRDTFYGYT
TRBJ2-7 . TRBV5-1 ASSLVRGTFLEQY
TRBJ1-3 . TRBV7-2 ASSPGDFLSGNTIY
TRBJ2-4 . TRBV19 ASSPGLAGGNIQY
TRBJ2-4 . TRBV7-9 ASSLMIKNIQY
TRBJ2-7 . TRBV18 ASSTTSGGTFYEQY